This passage covers 30 T cell receptor beta chains from one sample sequenced in a study of blood T cell repertoires in COVID-19. Sequenced by immunoSEQ multiplex PCR; TCRdb stores in-frame clones only, minus some. The repertoire holds some 200,000 clones, with approximately 87% as singletons. The sample comprised peripheral blood. The receptor source for this set is a man between 40 and 49 years old with active or convalescent COVID-19.

CDR3 DNA: TGTGCCAGCAGTTACCACCCTCAGATCGGAAACACCATATATTTT. Translating gives CASSYHPQIGNTIYF. This chain joins TRBV6-6 and TRBJ1-3; no clear D gene. Trimming pared 2 bases from V and 4 bases from J, leaving 12 bases between. The length of the CDR3 is 15 residues. The germline gives CDR1 MNHNY, CDR2 SVGAGI (reference sequence).

The CDR3 region has the DNA TGTGCCAGCAGTTTTGGGCAGGGTGAAACCTACGAGCAGTACTTC. This encodes CASSFGQGETYEQYF. V and J are TRBV27 and TRBJ2-7, with D possibly TRBD1 on 5 matching bases. V dropped 3 bases and J dropped 2 bases, with 14 bases sitting between them. There are 15 residues in the CDR3. In germline, CDR1 is MNHEY, CDR2 SMNVEV (reference sequence).

This chain connects TRBV10-1 to TRBJ2-7; D is unresolved. Trimming stripped 6 bases from V and 6 bases from J, with 21 bases between. Germline lookup yields CDR1 WNHNN and CDR2 SYGVQD (reference sequence). The CDR3 runs 15 residues. DNA of the CDR3: TGCGCCAGCAGCCCGAGCCTAATGAGACCAGGCGAGCAGTACTTC. It encodes CASSPSLMRPGEQYF.

J is TRBJ1-1 and V is TRBV28, with D unresolved. V was clipped by 2 bases and J by 0 bases, with 7 bases between them. CDR1 is MDHEN, CDR2 SYDVKM, per germline. The CDR3 is made up of 14 amino acids. CDR3 amino acids: CASSLVSVNTEAFF. The CDR3 coding sequence is TGTGCCAGCAGTTTAGTATCGGTGAACACTGAAGCTTTCTTT.

The CDR3 nucleotides read TGTGCCAGCAGCGTAGGGAGTAGCTCCTACGAGCAGTACTTC. Residues: CASSVGSSSYEQYF. This sequence joins TRBV9 and TRBJ2-7; no clear D gene. The germline V gene has CDR1 SGDLS and CDR2 YYNGEE. Trimming removed 0 bases from V and 0 bases from J, with 7 bases in between. The CDR3 is made up of 14 amino acids.

This chain uses TRBV28 with TRBJ2-1; TRBD1 matches at 7 bases. CDR3 length: 12 residues. Germline V gene sequence: CDR1 MDHEN, CDR2 SYDVKM. After removal of 5 bases from V and 15 bases from J, the junction contained 10 bases not matched to a gene. CDR3 region: CASSPPGTDRFF. DNA of the CDR3: TGTGCCAGCAGTCCCCCCGGGACAGATAGGTTCTTC.

This clone has only a few counts. The chain combines TRBV7-3 with TRBJ2-7; D uncertain. Trimming shortened V by 2 bases and J by 3 bases, and 8 bases separated the two germline ends. The germline V gene has CDR1 SGHTA and CDR2 FQGTGA. The CDR3 loop spans 13 amino acids. In DNA form, the CDR3 reads TGTGCCAGCAGCTTAGGCCCAGACTACGAGCAGTACTTC. This gives the protein CASSLGPDYEQYF.

V gene TRBV7-2 combines with J gene TRBJ1-3, with 9 bases fitting TRBD1. This CDR3 has 15 amino acids. V lost 1 base, J lost 5 bases, and 3 bases stayed unmatched. CDR1 and CDR2 from the germline V gene are SGHTA and FQGNSA. The CDR3 DNA reads as TGTGCCAGCAGCTTAGGCACAGGGGGCCGAAACACCATATATTTT. Its protein product is CASSLGTGGRNTIYF.

This clone has a single count. The chain has TRBV5-1 and TRBJ1-1; 8 bases agree with TRBD1. The germline gives CDR1 SGHRS, CDR2 YFSETQ. The CDR3 runs to 15 residues. The trim removed 4 bases at V and 4 bases at J, leaving 9 bases unmatched. This CDR3 is CASSPGQGKSTEAFF. For the CDR3, the DNA is TGCGCCAGCAGCCCTGGACAGGGAAAAAGCACTGAAGCTTTCTTT.

This clone is a singleton in its sample. The J gene is TRBJ2-1, the V gene TRBV4-3; 10 bases match TRBD2. Germline V gene lookup returns CDR1 LGHNA and CDR2 YSLEER. V gave up 2 bases and J gave up 0 bases; unmatched junction bases: 4. The CDR3 spans 17 residues. The CDR3 reads CASSQFSGGSSYNEQFF. The CDR3, as DNA: TGCGCCAGCAGCCAATTTAGCGGGGGGAGCTCCTACAATGAGCAGTTCTTC.

This chain links TRBV9 with TRBJ2-7, with D perhaps matching TRBD1 (6 bases). Trimming cost V 0 bases and J 6 bases, with 7 bases left between them. The CDR3 spans 12 residues. Germline assignment: CDR1 SGDLS and CDR2 YYNGEE. CDR3 amino acids: CASSVGGGEQYF. CDR3 nucleotides: TGTGCCAGCAGCGTAGGAGGGGGCGAGCAGTACTTC. Full variable domain (outside the CDR3, taken from reference TRBV9 and TRBJ2-7): DSGVTQTPKHLITATGQRVTLRCSPRSGDLSVYWYQQSLDQGLQFLIQYYNGEERAKGNILERFSAQQFPDLHSELNLSSLELGDSALYFCASSVGGGEQYFGPGTRLTVT.

The CDR3 DNA reads TGTGCCAGCTACAGGGGTGGGGGTGAGAACACTGAAGCTTTCTTT. Protein product: CASYRGGGENTEAFF. V and J are TRBV6-5 and TRBJ1-1; 7 bases fit TRBD1. The CDR3 spans 15 residues. The V gene's germline CDR1 is MNHEY and CDR2 SVGAGI. J gave up 1 base and V 8 bases, and 10 bases lay outside the gene matches.

The rearrangement links TRBV18 to TRBJ2-7; 10 nucleotides agree with TRBD1. This CDR3 spans 13 amino acids. The J segment lost 6 bases and the V segment lost 3 bases, leaving 2 bases of the junction unmatched. CDR1 KGHSH and CDR2 LQKENI come from the germline V gene. This chain's CDR3 is CASSPGQGFEQYF. DNA of the CDR3: TGTGCCAGCTCACCGGGACAGGGGTTCGAGCAGTACTTC.

This rearrangement joins TRBV1 to TRBJ1-3. TRBV1 is a documented pseudogene. CDR3 length equals 15 residues. CDR3 region: CTSSLKRGAGNTIYF. The CDR3 DNA is TGCACCAGCAGCCTAAAGCGGGGGGCTGGAAACACCATATATTTT.

This clone was detected only once. This chain connects TRBV25-1 to TRBJ2-3; perhaps TRBD1 as D (6 bases). CDR3 length: 16 amino acids. V gave up 0 bases and J gave up 3 bases, with 13 bases separating them. The germline V gene encodes CDR1 MGHDK and CDR2 SYGVNS. The CDR3 here is CASSEYPTDRTDTQYF. CDR3 sequence (DNA): TGTGCCAGCAGTGAATATCCGACGGACAGAACAGATACGCAGTATTTT.

This chain connects TRBV6-5 to TRBJ1-5; tentatively, D is TRBD1 (5 bases). CDR3 length equals 13 residues. V lost 4 bases, J lost 7 bases, and 11 bases lay in between. CDR1 and CDR2 from the germline V gene are MNHEY and SVGAGI. The CDR3 nucleotides are TGTGCCAGCAGTTCTCAGGGCGGACAGCCCCAGCATTTT. Translation gives CASSSQGGQPQHF.

The chain links TRBV11-3 to TRBJ2-5, with 8 positions matching TRBD1. J gave up 4 bases and V 1 base, and 5 bases lay outside the gene matches. Germline V gene sequence: CDR1 SGHNT, CDR2 YENEEA. The CDR3 is 15 amino acids. For the CDR3, the DNA is TGTGCCAGCAGCTTAGGCGCAGGGGGCGCAGAGACCCAGTACTTC. Translated, it gives CASSLGAGGAETQYF.

The V and J genes are TRBV3-1 (or the pseudogene TRBV3-2) and TRBJ1-1; perhaps TRBD1 as D (5 bases). The CDR3 runs to 15 residues. V shed 1 base and J shed 1 base, with 10 bases lying between them. Germline values: CDR1 LGHDT, CDR2 YNNKEL (reference sequence). The CDR3 spells CASSQGQHSNTEAFF. The CDR3 nucleotides read TGTGCCAGCAGCCAAGGACAGCACTCGAACACTGAAGCTTTCTTT.

The V and J genes are TRBV4-1 and TRBJ2-4, with D possibly being TRBD2 (5 bases). The V and J ends lost 1 base and 6 bases respectively, with 10 bases between them. The CDR3 length is 14 residues. Germline loops: CDR1 MGHRA, CDR2 YSYEKL. The CDR3 region is CASSQVGSGNIQYF. The CDR3 nucleotides are TGCGCCAGCAGCCAAGTAGGGAGTGGAAACATTCAGTACTTC.

This clone was seen more than once but under ten times. This chain uses TRBV30 with TRBJ2-7; 11 nucleotides agree with TRBD2. J gave up 0 bases and V 1 base, and 2 bases lay outside the gene matches. Germline V lookup: CDR1 GTSNPN, CDR2 SVGIG (reference sequence). The CDR3 spans 15 residues. CDR3 coding DNA: TGTGCCTGGAGTGGAGGACTAGCGGGCTCCTACGAGCAGTACTTC. Protein: CAWSGGLAGSYEQYF.

This sequence joins TRBV4-1 and TRBJ1-2; 8 nucleotides align to TRBD1. CDR3 size: 15 residues. V shed 1 base, J shed 4 bases, and the junction held 5 bases outside the gene matches. Looked up from germline, CDR1 is MGHRA and CDR2 is YSYEKL. CDR3 DNA sequence: TGCGCCAGCAGCCAAGTCAAAACAGGGGGCTATGGCTACACCTTC. It specifies CASSQVKTGGYGYTF.

V is TRBV5-4 and J is TRBJ2-3, with 8 bases identical to TRBD1. Trimming took 0 bases from V and 2 from J; bases not matched to a gene: 5. Germline lookup yields CDR1 SGHNT and CDR2 YYREEE (reference sequence). The CDR3 covers 16 residues. The CDR3 reads CASSLGQGADTDTQYF. The CDR3 DNA reads as TGTGCCAGCAGCTTGGGCCAGGGGGCCGACACAGATACGCAGTATTTT.

This rearrangement joins TRBV7-3 to TRBJ1-1; D perhaps matches TRBD1 (5 bases). V was clipped by 5 bases and J by 1 base, with 8 bases between them. The CDR3 contains 13 residues. CDR1 and CDR2 (germline): SGHTA, FQGTGA. CDR3 sequence: CASSVRENTEAFF. CDR3 nucleotide sequence: TGTGCCAGCAGCGTCAGGGAGAACACTGAAGCTTTCTTT.

The J gene is TRBJ1-1, the V gene TRBV9; D is perhaps TRBD1 (5 bases). The CDR3 is 16 residues long. Trimming stripped 3 bases from V and 0 bases from J, with 15 bases between. Germline assignment: CDR1 SGDLS and CDR2 YYNGEE. Here the CDR3 DNA reads TGTGCCAGCAGCGGGCGGGGGGGAAAGCTGAACACTGAAGCTTTCTTT. Translation gives CASSGRGGKLNTEAFF.

The chain employs TRBV11-3 and TRBJ2-2, with 8 bases that match TRBD2. CDR1 and CDR2 (germline): SGHNT, YENEEA. This CDR3 is built from 15 residues. Unmatched junction bases numbered 11, after V lost 8 bases and J lost 6 bases. The CDR3 nucleotides read TGTGCCAGCGACGATAGCGGGGTGGCGTCCGGGGAGCTGTTTTTT. This encodes CASDDSGVASGELFF.

This clone came up a few times. The chain joins TRBV11-3 to TRBJ2-2; TRBD1 agrees at 7 bases. The germline gives CDR1 SGHNT, CDR2 YENEEA. This CDR3 is built from 16 residues. V dropped 5 bases and J dropped 3; count of bases not matched to a gene: 9. The CDR3 region has the DNA TGTGCCAGCAGCCACCACACAGGGGCGGACACCGGGGAGCTGTTTTTT. Translation: CASSHHTGADTGELFF.

The chain combines TRBV7-9 with TRBJ1-6; 7 positions agree with TRBD1. The ends lost 0 bases at V and 5 bases at J; junction bases unmatched: 7. Looked up from germline, CDR1 is SEHNR and CDR2 is FQNEAQ (reference sequence). The CDR3 has 17 residues. The CDR3 loop reads CASSLAGYRGNNSPLHF. The CDR3 nucleotides read TGTGCCAGCAGCTTAGCCGGTTACAGGGGTAATAATTCACCCCTCCACTTT.

This clone was recorded only once. The J gene is TRBJ1-5, the V gene TRBV4-3, with 8 bases lining up with TRBD1. Germline trimming cut 3 bases from V and 6 bases from J; bases unmatched to any gene: 7. Germline V gene data show CDR1 as LGHNA and CDR2 as YSLEER. This CDR3 comprises 15 residues. CDR3 sequence (DNA): TGCGCCAGCAGCCAGGATTCAGGGGGCGGTCAGCCCCAGCATTTT. Translating gives CASSQDSGGGQPQHF.

The V call is TRBV3-1 (or the pseudogene TRBV3-2), the J call TRBJ2-1; 7 bases are shared with TRBD1. The CDR3 is 15 residues long. The J segment lost 2 bases and the V segment lost 6 bases, leaving 7 bases of the junction unmatched. The germline V gene encodes CDR1 LGHDT and CDR2 YNNKEL (reference sequence). The CDR3 loop is CASRQRTGTYNEQFF. CDR3 DNA sequence: TGTGCCAGCAGACAAAGGACAGGAACCTACAATGAGCAGTTCTTC.

The V call is TRBV11-1, the J call TRBJ2-7, with 10 nucleotides matching TRBD2. The V gene's germline CDR1 is SGHAT and CDR2 FQDESV (reference sequence). J was trimmed by 4 bases and V by 5 bases; bases with no gene match: 8. The CDR3 is 15 residues long. The CDR3 bases are TGTGCCAGCAGCCAAGGACTAGCGGAAATTTACGAGCAGTACTTC. Its protein product is CASSQGLAEIYEQYF.